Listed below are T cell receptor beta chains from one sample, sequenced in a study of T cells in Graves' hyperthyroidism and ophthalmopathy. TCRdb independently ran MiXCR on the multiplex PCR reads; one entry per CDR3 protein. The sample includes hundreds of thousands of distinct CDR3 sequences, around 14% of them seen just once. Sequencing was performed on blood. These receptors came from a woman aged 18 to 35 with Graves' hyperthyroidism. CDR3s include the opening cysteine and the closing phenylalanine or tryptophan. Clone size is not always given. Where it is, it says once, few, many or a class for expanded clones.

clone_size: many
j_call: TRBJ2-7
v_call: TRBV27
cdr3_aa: CASSFLAGGHEQYF

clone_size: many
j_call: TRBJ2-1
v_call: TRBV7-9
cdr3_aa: CASSDDRTYNEQFF

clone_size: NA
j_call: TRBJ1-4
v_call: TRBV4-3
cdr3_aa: CASSLSGTPATNEKLFF

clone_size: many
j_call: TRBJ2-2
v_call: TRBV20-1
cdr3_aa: CSAPPPTGELFF

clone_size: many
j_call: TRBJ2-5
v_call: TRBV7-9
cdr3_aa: CASALQPASSETQYF

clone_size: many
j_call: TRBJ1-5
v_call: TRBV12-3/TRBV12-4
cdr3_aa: CASSLRGQPQHF

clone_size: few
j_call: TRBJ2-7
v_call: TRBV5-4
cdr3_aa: CASSPGRDRSSYEQYF

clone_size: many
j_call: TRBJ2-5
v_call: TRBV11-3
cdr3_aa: CASSRDSGSGETQYF

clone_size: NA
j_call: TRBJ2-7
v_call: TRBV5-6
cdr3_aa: CASSSRDRYYEQYF

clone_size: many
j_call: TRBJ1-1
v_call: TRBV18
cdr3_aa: CASSPPQGGNTEAFF

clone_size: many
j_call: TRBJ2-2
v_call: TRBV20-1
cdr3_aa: CSATSQGANTGELFF

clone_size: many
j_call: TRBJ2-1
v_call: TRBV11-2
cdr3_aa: CASSLRSSSEQFF

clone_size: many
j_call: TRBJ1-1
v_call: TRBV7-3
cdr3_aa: CASSHTTENTEAFF

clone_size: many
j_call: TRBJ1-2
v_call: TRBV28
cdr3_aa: CASSWTGVAYGYTF

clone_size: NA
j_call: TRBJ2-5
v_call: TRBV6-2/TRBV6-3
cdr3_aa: CASSPQSSHRGETQYF

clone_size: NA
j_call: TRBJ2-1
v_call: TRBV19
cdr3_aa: CASSKASGTTYNEQFF

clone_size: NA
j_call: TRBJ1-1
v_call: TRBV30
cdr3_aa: CAWSAGQGEAFF

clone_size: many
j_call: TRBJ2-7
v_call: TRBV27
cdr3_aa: CASSYGDRDYEQYF

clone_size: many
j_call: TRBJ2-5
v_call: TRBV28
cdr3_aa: CASSSGQAQETQYF

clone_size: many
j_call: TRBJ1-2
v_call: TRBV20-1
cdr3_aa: CSAREGTGGAGYTF

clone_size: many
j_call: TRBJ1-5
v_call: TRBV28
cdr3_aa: CASSFNQPQHF

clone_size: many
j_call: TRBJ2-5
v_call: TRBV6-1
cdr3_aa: CASSDIFETQYF

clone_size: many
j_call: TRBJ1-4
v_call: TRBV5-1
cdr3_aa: CASSPGTGPGEKLFF

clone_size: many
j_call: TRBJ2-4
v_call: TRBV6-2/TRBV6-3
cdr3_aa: CASSYGGRGKNIQYF